This TCR beta chain stems from a study of shared clonotypes between healthy human individuals. This CDR3 region has 16 residues. Germline V gives CDR1 MDHEN, CDR2 SYDVKM. The junction had 7 bases not matched to a gene; V was cut back by 1 base and J by 4 bases. Naive-designated CD8 cells lacked CD45RO, were positively enriched for CCR7, and omitted terminally differentiated effector memory CD45RA+ cells. Overall study findings and caveats: The study found approximately 5% of naive CD4 clonotypes shared across a handful of donors.

To note about this clone: The antigen remains undetermined.

Clones were sequenced by immunoSEQ multiplex PCR, and TCRdb holds only the in-frame ones, with some missing. The sample includes nearly 600,000 clones, less than 97% of them seen just once. The genes are TRBV28 and TRBJ1-2; TRBD1 aligns across 9 bases. The sequence derives from a woman between 25 and 40 years old in good health. The sample comprised naive CD8+ T cells sorted from blood. The CDR3 DNA reads TGTGCCAGCAGTTTATTAACGGACAGGGGCCCCTATGGCTACACCTTC. This gives the protein CASSLLTDRGPYGYTF.